This is a list of T cell receptor beta chains from one sample in a study of CD8 T cells in Susac syndrome. TCRdb passed the immunoSEQ multiplex PCR reads through MiXCR, listing each CDR3 protein once. Here the sample spans a few hundred thousand distinct CDR3 sequences, 92% being singletons. Specimen: CD4+ T cells from PBMCs. The receptors were gathered from a human donor with multiple sclerosis. Each CDR3 is given with its conserved first and last residue. The D gene is left open where the match is weak. Clone size is given for some rows only: seen once, a few or many times, or a class if the clone is expanded.

cdr3_nt cdr3_aa j_call clone_size v_call d_call
TGCAGCGTTGCCCCAAACACCGGGGAGCTGTTTTTT CSVAPNTGELFF TRBJ2-2 once TRBV29-1 -
TGTGCCAGCAGCTCCCGGATAGGAGCCTACAATGAGCAGTTCTTC CASSSRIGAYNEQFF TRBJ2-1 once TRBV7-3 -
TGTGCCAGCTGGAGGACCTCTAACACTGAAGCTTTCTTT CASWRTSNTEAFF TRBJ1-1 - TRBV6-2/TRBV6-3 -
TGTGCCAGCAGTCTAGGACAGGTACCCCAGCCCCAGCATTTT CASSLGQVPQPQHF TRBJ1-5 - TRBV12-3/TRBV12-4 TRBD1
TGTGCCAGCAAGGGAACGAGCGGGACGACCTACGAGCAGTACTTC CASKGTSGTTYEQYF TRBJ2-7 - TRBV6-5 TRBD2
TGTGCCAGCAGCCTCCGGGACGCCAGAGACCCCGAGCTGTTTTTT CASSLRDARDPELFF TRBJ2-2 - TRBV4-2 -
TGTGCCAGCAGCTTAGGACTAGTCCCCGATACGCAGTATTTT CASSLGLVPDTQYF TRBJ2-3 - TRBV7-3 TRBD2
TGTGCCAGCAGCCGACTACAGGGGACAGATACGCAGTATTTT CASSRLQGTDTQYF TRBJ2-3 - TRBV5-5 TRBD1
TGTGCCAGCAGAAGAGAAGAAAATCAGCCCCAGCATTTT CASRREENQPQHF TRBJ1-5 - TRBV12-3/TRBV12-4 -
TGCACCGCCTGGAGAGGGCCCAACACTGAAGCTTTCTTT CTAWRGPNTEAFF TRBJ1-1 - TRBV29-1 -
TGTGCCAGCAGCTTCGGGGTGTCTGGGGCCAACGTCCTGACTTTC CASSFGVSGANVLTF TRBJ2-6 - TRBV5-4 -
TGTGCCAGCACCCCGACAGGGAACGGCTACACCTTC CASTPTGNGYTF TRBJ1-2 - TRBV12-3/TRBV12-4 TRBD1
TGTGCCAGCAGCCAGAGACGTGGCGATGGCTACACCTTC CASSQRRGDGYTF TRBJ1-2 - TRBV7-8 -
TGTGCCAGCAGTTACCTTTCTGCTAACCCGAGCTCCTACAATGAGCAGTTCTTC CASSYLSANPSSYNEQFF TRBJ2-1 - TRBV6-2/TRBV6-3 -
TGCAGTGCCCCCGAGCTTTCTGAGCAGTTCTTC CSAPELSEQFF TRBJ2-1 - TRBV20-1 -
TGTGCCACCAGCAGAGATATGGACTTCAGTGGGCAGTACTTC CATSRDMDFSGQYF TRBJ2-7 - TRBV15 -
TGTGCCAGCTTGAGTGGGCCCAATCAGCCCCAGCATTTT CASLSGPNQPQHF TRBJ1-5 - TRBV28 -
TGCAGTGCTAGAGGGGGCCGAGGGCCCCAGCATTTT CSARGGRGPQHF TRBJ1-5 - TRBV20-1 -
TGTGCCAGCAGCCGACTTAGGACAGAATCTAACTATGGCTACACCTTC CASSRLRTESNYGYTF TRBJ1-2 - TRBV11-2 -
TGTGCCAGCAGCCTTAGAGACAGTCCTAATTCACCCCTCCACTTT CASSLRDSPNSPLHF TRBJ1-6 - TRBV7-6 -
TGCAGTGCTGGGGCAGGGGCGAATCGGATCACTGAAGCTTTCTTT CSAGAGANRITEAFF TRBJ1-1 once TRBV20-1 -
TGTGCCATCCGACAGATGACTAGCACAGATACGCAGTATTTT CAIRQMTSTDTQYF TRBJ2-3 - TRBV10-3 -
TGTGCCAGCAGTCCCCCGAGTTCTAATGAGCAGTTCTTC CASSPPSSNEQFF TRBJ2-1 once TRBV12-3/TRBV12-4 -
TGTGCCAGCAGTTACTCGTGGGACAGGGCTTCACCCCTCCGCTTT CASSYSWDRASPLRF TRBJ1-6 - TRBV6-5 TRBD1
TGTGCCACCAGTGTAACAGGGAGCACAGATACGCAGTATTTT CATSVTGSTDTQYF TRBJ2-3 - TRBV24-1 -
TGCAGCGTTGATCCATGGGGAAACTACGAGCAGTACTTC CSVDPWGNYEQYF TRBJ2-7 - TRBV29-1 -
TGCAGTGCTTCTCTAGCGGGGGGAGGATACAATGAGCAGTTCTTC CSASLAGGGYNEQFF TRBJ2-1 - TRBV20-1 TRBD2
TGCAGTGCTAGGAGGCCAGGAGGGGGCAATCAGCCCCAGCATTTT CSARRPGGGNQPQHF TRBJ1-5 - TRBV20-1 -
TGTGCCTGGAGTCTCTCGCCTCTCGGTGGTCCCCAGCATTTT CAWSLSPLGGPQHF TRBJ1-5 once TRBV30 -
TGTGCCAGCAGTTCCCGCCTCGGAGACACTGAAGCTTTCTTT CASSSRLGDTEAFF TRBJ1-1 - TRBV6-2/TRBV6-3 -
TGTGCCAGCAGCTCCGGACCGTCCCCGATATACTTC CASSSGPSPIYF TRBJ2-7 - TRBV7-9 -
TGTGCCACCAGCAGAGATCGGCAGGGACTCACAGATACGCAGTATTTT CATSRDRQGLTDTQYF TRBJ2-3 - TRBV15 -
TGTGCCAGCCGTCGCGGGGGTGGCAATGAGCAGTTCTTC CASRRGGGNEQFF TRBJ2-1 - TRBV2 TRBD2
TGTGCCACCAGTGACCCGAGGTCCAGCAGGGCCCAGTACTTC CATSDPRSSRAQYF TRBJ2-5 - TRBV24-1 -
TGTGCCAGCAGCCGGGACAGTCGGGTCACAGATACGCAGTATTTT CASSRDSRVTDTQYF TRBJ2-3 - TRBV7-9 TRBD1
TGTGCCAGCAGTTACGGGCGAACAGGAAAAGTCTCTGGAAACACCATATATTTT CASSYGRTGKVSGNTIYF TRBJ1-3 few TRBV6-2/TRBV6-3 -
TGTGCGTTCGGGGGGGGTGAAGCTTTCTTT CAFGGGEAFF TRBJ1-1 - TRBV7-9 -
TGTGCCAGCAGCCAAGCTGTTGCCGAGACCCAGTACTTC CASSQAVAETQYF TRBJ2-5 - TRBV3-1 -
TGTGCCTGGAGGGCGGAGTACACCGGGGAGCTGTTTTTT CAWRAEYTGELFF TRBJ2-2 - TRBV30 -
TGTGCCAGCAGCCCCTCTACAGGCTACTTAGCGGGAGGGTCGGTTGAGCAGTTCTTC CASSPSTGYLAGGSVEQFF TRBJ2-1 - TRBV4-2 TRBD2
TGTGCCAGCAGCCAGGGCGATGGAGGAGACTATGGCTACACCTTC CASSQGDGGDYGYTF TRBJ1-2 - TRBV4-2 -